This entry is about one TCR beta chain. What it binds is unknown. CDR3 length equals 11 residues. Germline V lookup: CDR1 ENHRY, CDR2 SYGVKD. The study made its TRB cDNA libraries by 5' RACE, adding UMI labels. TCRdb re-called the 5' RACE reads and catalogs CDR3 proteins one per entry, DNA excluded. The sample is made up of 60,000 to 65,000 distinct CDR3 sequences, and the top ten hold 4% to 5.5% of it. This entry is derived from a study of CXCR3-negative and CXCR3-positive naive CD8 T cells. Study findings and constraints: Against CXCR3-negative naive cells, CXCR3-positive naive cells showed more hydrophobic TRB CDR3s. High diversity, comparable across both naive subsets, contrasted with much lower diversity in memory CD8+ cells.

Sorting yielded triplicates of approximately 300,000 cells for each CD8+ T cell subset. Those CD8+ T cells considered naive were CD45RO-CCR7+CD27+CD95-. This receptor was obtained from a human donor in good health. Some clones in this sample may be carry-over from other donors' samples. The source material was naive CXCR3+ CD8+ T cells from blood. Noted subset: CD45RO-CCR7+CD27+CD95- naive CD8+ T cells expressing CXCR3 (TNR3+). J is TRBJ2-7 and V is TRBV10-3. The chain's CDR3 is CAISDTYEQYF.